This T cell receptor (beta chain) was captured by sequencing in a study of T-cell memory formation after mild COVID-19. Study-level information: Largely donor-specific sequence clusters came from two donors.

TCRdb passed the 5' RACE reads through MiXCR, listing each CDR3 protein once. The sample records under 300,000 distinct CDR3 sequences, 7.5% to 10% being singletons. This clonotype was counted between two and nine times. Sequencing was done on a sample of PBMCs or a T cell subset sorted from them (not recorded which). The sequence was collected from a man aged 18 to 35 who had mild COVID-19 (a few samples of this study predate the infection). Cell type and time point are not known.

CDR3 amino acids: CASSLDIGNSPLHF. The CDR3 DNA sequence: TGTGCCAGCAGCTTAGATATTGGTAATTCACCCCTCCACTTT. The chain couples TRBV7-2 to TRBJ1-6, with D uncertain. Germline V gives CDR1 SGHTA, CDR2 FQGNSA. Trimming took off 1 base at V and 6 bases at J, with 7 bases between the two ends. The CDR3 is 14 residues long.